This passage covers 7 T cell receptor beta chains from one sample sequenced in a study of CXCR3-negative and CXCR3-positive naive CD8 T cells. UMI-labeled TRB cDNA libraries were prepared by 5' RACE. TCRdb re-called the 5' RACE reads; one entry per CDR3 protein, DNA not given. The sample's table shows roughly 48,000 distinct CDR3 sequences. The source material was memory CD8+ T cells from blood. The source is a human donor in good health. Some clones in this sample may be carry-over from other donors' samples.

The chain has TRBV7-9 and TRBJ2-1; TCRdb reports TRBD1, a call that lacks DNA to check it against. Looked up from germline, CDR1 is SEHNR and CDR2 is FQNEAQ (reference sequence). The CDR3 length is 14 residues. The chain's CDR3 is CASSPKGAVNEQFF.

The chain uses TRBV6-5 and TRBJ1-1. Looked up from germline, CDR1 is MNHEY and CDR2 is SVGAGI. The CDR3 has 15 residues. This chain's CDR3 is CASSYSRAVGTEAFF.

CDR3 residues: CSARDPRAGGELFF. V and J are TRBV20-1 and TRBJ2-2; TCRdb's D call, TRBD2, is unchecked because there is no DNA. The germline V gene encodes CDR1 DFQATT and CDR2 SNEGSKA (reference sequence). The CDR3 spans 14 residues.

The chain uses TRBV20-1 and TRBJ2-7; TCRdb selects TRBD1, and the lack of DNA leaves this call unchecked. The CDR3 has 18 amino acids. From germline, CDR1 is DFQATT and CDR2 SNEGSKA (reference sequence). CDR3 amino acids: CSARDWGLAGGEAYEQYF.

The V call is TRBV5-6, the J call TRBJ2-6. The CDR3 totals 17 residues. The V gene's germline CDR1 is SGHDT and CDR2 YYEEEE. This chain's CDR3 is CASSLDRLDSGANVLTF.

V usage is TRBV11-2 and J usage is TRBJ2-3; TCRdb's assignment of TRBD1 cannot be checked, as there is no DNA. CDR3 length: 16 amino acids. The germline V gene has CDR1 SGHAT and CDR2 FQNNGV. Here the CDR3 reads CASSSDRDFSTDTQYF. The full variable domain, in which reference TRBV11-2 and TRBJ2-3 provide the parts outside the CDR3, is EAGVAQSPRYKIIEKRQSVAFWCNPISGHATLYWYQQILGQGPKLLIQFQNNGVVDDSQLPKDRFSAERLKGVDSTLKIQPAKLEDSAVYLCASSSDRDFSTDTQYFGPGTRLTVL.

The chain has TRBV6-6 and TRBJ1-3. Germline V gene data show CDR1 as MNHNY and CDR2 as SVGAGI (reference sequence). CDR3 length: 16 residues. CDR3 residues: CASSHKTGNSGNTIYF.